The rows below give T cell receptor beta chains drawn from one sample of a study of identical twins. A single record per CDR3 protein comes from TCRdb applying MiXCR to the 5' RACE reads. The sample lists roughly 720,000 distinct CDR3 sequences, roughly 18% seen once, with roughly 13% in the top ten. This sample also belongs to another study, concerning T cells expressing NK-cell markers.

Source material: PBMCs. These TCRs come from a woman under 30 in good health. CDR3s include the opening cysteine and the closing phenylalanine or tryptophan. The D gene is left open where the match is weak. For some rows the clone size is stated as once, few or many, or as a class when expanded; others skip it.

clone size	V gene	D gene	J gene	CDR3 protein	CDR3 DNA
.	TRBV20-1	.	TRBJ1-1	CSAPMDNTEAFF	TGCAGTGCCCCCATGGATAACACTGAAGCTTTCTTT
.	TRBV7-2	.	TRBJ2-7	CASSRNRDRKQYF	TGTGCCAGCAGCCGCAACCGCGACAGAAAGCAGTACTTC
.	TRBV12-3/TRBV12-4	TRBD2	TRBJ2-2	CTFSPTSGGSTNTGELFF	TGTACCTTCAGTCCCACTAGCGGGGGAAGTACGAACACCGGGGAGCTGTTTTTT
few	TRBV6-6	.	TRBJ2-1	CASSYQTYNEQFF	TGTGCCAGCAGTTACCAGACCTACAATGAGCAGTTCTTC
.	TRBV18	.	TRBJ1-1	CASSPQVGAFF	TGTGCCAGCTCACCCCAGGTAGGAGCTTTCTTT
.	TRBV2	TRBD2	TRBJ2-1	CASSVAGEVPVF	TGTGCCAGCAGTGTAGCGGGGGAGGTACCGGTCTTC
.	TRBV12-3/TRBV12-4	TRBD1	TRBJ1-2	CASTATGTGHGYTF	TGTGCCAGCACCGCAACCGGGACAGGGCATGGCTACACCTTC
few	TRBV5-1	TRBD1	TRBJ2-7	CASSSDTGTATYEQYF	TGCGCCAGCAGCTCCGATACCGGGACAGCAACCTACGAGCAGTACTTC
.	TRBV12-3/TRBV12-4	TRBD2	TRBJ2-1	CASREVAGGYEQFF	TGTGCCAGCAGGGAGGTAGCGGGAGGTTACGAGCAGTTCTTC
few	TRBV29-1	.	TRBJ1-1	CSVPGTLNTEAFF	TGCAGCGTTCCTGGGACGTTGAACACTGAAGCTTTCTTT
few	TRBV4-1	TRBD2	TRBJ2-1	CASSQVLAGEDEQFF	TGCGCCAGCAGCCAAGTCTTAGCGGGAGAAGATGAGCAGTTCTTC
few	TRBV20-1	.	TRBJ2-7	CSASGLARSYEQYF	TGCAGTGCATCGGGACTCGCCAGATCCTACGAGCAGTACTTC
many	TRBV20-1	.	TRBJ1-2	CSARNRARVDGYTF	TGCAGTGCTAGAAACAGGGCCAGAGTGGATGGCTACACCTTC
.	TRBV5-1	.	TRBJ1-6	CASSLNQGNNSPLHF	TGCGCCAGCAGCCTTAATCAGGGTAACAATTCACCCCTCCACTTT
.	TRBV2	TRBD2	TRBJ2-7	CASSDLGGFSNEQYF	TGTGCCAGCAGTGATCTGGGGGGGTTCAGCAACGAGCAGTACTTC
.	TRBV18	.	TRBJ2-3	CASSPRTTSDTQYF	TGTGCCAGCTCACCACGGACTACCTCTGATACGCAGTATTTT
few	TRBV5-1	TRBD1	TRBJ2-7	CASSPGQGKSFEQYF	TGCGCCAGCAGCCCGGGACAGGGAAAGTCTTTCGAGCAGTACTTC
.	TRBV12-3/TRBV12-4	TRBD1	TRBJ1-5	CASTRTGLGAQHF	TGTGCCAGCACACGGACAGGGTTAGGGGCCCAGCATTTT
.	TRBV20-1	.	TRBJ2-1	CSASSTGASSYNEQFF	TGCAGTGCTAGTTCTACGGGGGCGAGCTCCTACAATGAGCAGTTCTTC
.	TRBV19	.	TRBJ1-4	CASCRPGHANEKLFF	TGTGCCAGTTGTAGGCCAGGGCATGCTAATGAAAAACTGTTTTTT
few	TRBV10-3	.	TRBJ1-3	CAISVGSSGNTIYF	TGTGCCATCAGTGTCGGGAGCTCTGGAAACACCATATATTTT
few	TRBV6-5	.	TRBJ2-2	CASSYRITAGELFF	TGTGCCAGCAGTTATAGGATTACCGCCGGGGAGCTGTTTTTT